This TCR beta chain came from a study of technical replicates of blood from a handful of donors. The junction had 0 bases not matched to a gene; V was cut back by 3 bases and J by 1 base. The germline gives CDR1 LGHNA, CDR2 YNFKEQ. The CDR3 consists of 13 residues. TCRdb's copy holds only in-frame clones and misses some; the assay was immunoSEQ multiplex PCR. The sample holds around 80,000 clones, over 85% seen once. The receptor was derived from a human donor in good health. This chain links TRBV4-2 with TRBJ2-7; TRBD2 agrees at 7 bases. The sequencing sample was made of T cells isolated from PBMCs. The CDR3 protein is CASSHGRSYEQYF. In DNA form, the CDR3 reads TGTGCCAGCAGCCACGGGAGGTCCTACGAGCAGTACTTC.